This TCR beta chain comes out of a study of shared clonotypes between healthy human individuals. Authors' data handling: ImmunoSEQ only sent back junction sequences with no quality scores, so filtering was done differently. Generated by immunoSEQ multiplex PCR, the TCRdb table keeps only in-frame clones and is missing some. V and J calls plus clone size are reproduced from that table; the DNA served to infer D and trimming. The sample consists of some 2,500,000 clones, under 95% of them appearing once. CDR1 and CDR2 (germline): LNHDA, SQIVND (reference sequence). CDR3 length: 16 amino acids. The V end was cut by 7 bases, the J end by 4 bases, with 20 bases between.

Sample: naive CD4+ T cells from PBMCs. Regarding subset: CD45RA+ positively selected. The gene calls are TRBV19 and TRBJ2-1; D unresolved. The receptor's source is a man younger than 35 in good health. Some clones in this sample may be carry-over from other donors' samples. This CDR3 is CASKDLGQNPYNEQFF. CDR3 nucleotides: TGTGCCAGTAAAGACCTCGGGCAGAATCCTTACAATGAGCAGTTCTTC.